One sample yielded the 26 T cell receptor beta chains listed below, sequenced in a study of T cells expressing NK-cell markers (TCRdb year 2020). Libraries came from 5' RACE. Sequencing instrument: Illumina HiSeq 2000. One entry per CDR3 protein sequence results from the TCRdb reprocessing of the reads, with DNA left out. The table for this sample lists roughly 170,000 distinct CDR3 sequences. The ten most abundant clones make up around a sixth of the sample. Sequencing was performed on blood T cells: a sorted CD56 or NKG2C T cell subset, CD4+ or CD8+ T cells, or bulk PBMC T cells (not recorded which). The receptors were gathered from a woman between 18 and 70 years old in good health.

This rearrangement joins TRBV6-1 to TRBJ2-6; TCRdb's D gene call, TRBD1, goes unchecked for lack of DNA. Germline V gives CDR1 MNHNS, CDR2 SASEGT. The CDR3 is 17 residues long. The CDR3 sequence: CASRRNQRATGANVLTF.

The V call is TRBV29-1, the J call TRBJ1-2. Per the germline V gene, CDR1 is SQVTM and CDR2 is ANQGSEA. There are 12 residues in the CDR3. The CDR3 sequence is CSVVLGNYGYTF.

The CDR3 spells CASSYSTDPILYGYTF. The rearrangement uses TRBV6-5 and TRBJ1-2. Germline CDR1 reads MNHEY; CDR2 reads SVGAGI. CDR3 length: 16 amino acids.

The chain uses TRBV2 and TRBJ2-2; as DNA is missing, the TRBD2 call by TCRdb cannot be tested. In germline, CDR1 is SNHLY, CDR2 FYNNEI. The CDR3 covers 15 residues. The CDR3: CASSMRGGLRGELFF.

V and J are TRBV5-4 and TRBJ2-2. This CDR3 contains 14 residues. Germline loops: CDR1 SGHNT, CDR2 YYREEE (reference sequence). The CDR3 loop reads CASSLGVVTGELFF.

J is TRBJ1-4 and V is TRBV5-1; TCRdb lists TRBD1, though no DNA is available to test this call. Germline CDR1 SGHRS, CDR2 YFSETQ. The CDR3 is made up of 15 amino acids. CDR3 protein: CASSPWDPTNEKLFF. Complete variable domain (other parts from reference TRBV5-1 and TRBJ1-4): KAGVTQTPRYLIKTRGQQVTLSCSPISGHRSVSWYQQTPGQGLQFLFEYFSETQRNKGNFPGRFSGRQFSNSRSEMNVSTLELGDSALYLCASSPWDPTNEKLFFGSGTQLSVL.

The chain links TRBV2 to TRBJ2-7; TCRdb's assignment of TRBD1 cannot be checked, as there is no DNA. Germline V CDR1 and CDR2: SNHLY, FYNNEI. The CDR3 contains 16 residues. The CDR3 sequence is CASRADPQGTFYEQYF. Full variable domain (outside the CDR3, taken from reference TRBV2 and TRBJ2-7): EPEVTQTPSHQVTQMGQEVILRCVPISNHLYFYWYRQILGQKVEFLVSFYNNEISEKSEIFDDQFSVERPDGSNFTLKIRSTKLEDSAMYFCASRADPQGTFYEQYFGPGTRLTVT.

The genes are TRBV27 and TRBJ2-3; the D call of TRBD1 rests on TCRdb alone, since no DNA is present to check it. CDR1 and CDR2 (germline): MNHEY, SMNVEV (reference sequence). The CDR3 has 15 amino acids. The CDR3 is CASSSRGHGADTQYF.

V gene TRBV2 combines with J gene TRBJ2-3; the TRBD2 assignment by TCRdb is unverifiable without DNA. The CDR3 length is 14 residues. Germline lookup yields CDR1 SNHLY and CDR2 FYNNEI. This chain's CDR3 is CASSESLAGDTQYF.

The rearrangement uses TRBV7-8 and TRBJ2-3. The length of the CDR3 is 13 residues. The V gene's germline CDR1 is SGHVS and CDR2 FQNEAQ. This CDR3 is CASSFGHGNTQYF.

The rearrangement links TRBV12-3 or TRBV12-4 to TRBJ2-2; TCRdb designates TRBD2, a call that cannot be tested without DNA. This CDR3 is built from 17 residues. CDR3 loop: CASRPGLAGGPTGELFF.

The chain combines TRBV28 with TRBJ1-2; TCRdb calls TRBD1, which cannot be checked without DNA. The CDR3 consists of 17 residues. CDR1 and CDR2 (germline): MDHEN, SYDVKM. CDR3 in amino acids: CASSSAGQGRPNYGYTF.

This sequence joins TRBV7-8 and TRBJ2-3. The CDR3 extends over 12 amino acids. CDR1 is SGHVS, CDR2 FQNEAQ, per germline. CDR3 amino acids: CASSIQGDTQYF.

The rearrangement links TRBV6-1 to TRBJ2-6; TCRdb lists TRBD1, though no DNA is available to test this call. From germline, CDR1 is MNHNS and CDR2 SASEGT. This CDR3 comprises 17 residues. The CDR3 sequence is CASSAGPLLSGANVLTF.

The CDR3 is CSARVGERGTTDTQYF. This chain uses TRBV20-1 with TRBJ2-3; TCRdb calls TRBD2, which cannot be checked without DNA. Germline CDR1 reads DFQATT; CDR2 reads SNEGSKA (reference sequence). The length of the CDR3 is 16 residues.

V gene TRBV5-1 combines with J gene TRBJ2-5; TCRdb gives TRBD1 as the D gene, but with no DNA this cannot be confirmed. The CDR3 has 15 residues. CDR1 and CDR2 (germline): SGHRS, YFSETQ. The CDR3 reads CASSVDRGNEETQYF. Drawing the rest from reference TRBV5-1 and TRBJ2-5, the complete variable domain is KAGVTQTPRYLIKTRGQQVTLSCSPISGHRSVSWYQQTPGQGLQFLFEYFSETQRNKGNFPGRFSGRQFSNSRSEMNVSTLELGDSALYLCASSVDRGNEETQYFGPGTRLLVL.

The CDR3 spells CAIRDGTGFEEQYF. The chain employs TRBV10-3 and TRBJ2-7. Germline values: CDR1 ENHRY, CDR2 SYGVKD. This CDR3 has 14 residues.

This rearrangement joins TRBV2 to TRBJ2-7; the D call of TRBD1 rests on TCRdb alone, since no DNA is present to check it. In germline, CDR1 is SNHLY, CDR2 FYNNEI. CDR3 length equals 14 residues. CDR3 sequence: CASNSGTGGGEQYF.

The CDR3 sequence: CAWDTAGGPSDTQYF. The rearrangement links TRBV30 to TRBJ2-3; the TRBD2 assignment by TCRdb is unverifiable without DNA. CDR1 and CDR2 from the germline V gene are GTSNPN and SVGIG (reference sequence). The CDR3 length is 15 residues.

The J gene is TRBJ1-4, the V gene TRBV7-9; TCRdb designates TRBD1, a call that cannot be tested without DNA. CDR3 length: 14 amino acids. Per the germline V gene, CDR1 is SEHNR and CDR2 is FQNEAQ (reference sequence). The CDR3 region is CASSQQGAREKLFF.

The V and J genes are TRBV7-3 and TRBJ1-2; without DNA, the TCRdb call of TRBD1 cannot be checked. There are 18 residues in the CDR3. Germline loops: CDR1 SGHTA, CDR2 FQGTGA. The CDR3 reads CASSTGPGQGTSLDGYTF. Full variable domain (rest looked up from reference TRBV7-3 and TRBJ1-2): GAGVSQTPSNKVTEKGKYVELRCDPISGHTALYWYRQSLGQGPEFLIYFQGTGAADDSGLPNDRFFAVRPEGSVSTLKIQRTERGDSAVYLCASSTGPGQGTSLDGYTFGSGTRLTVV.

The gene calls are TRBV20-1 and TRBJ1-1; checking the TCRdb D call of TRBD1 is not possible without DNA. The germline V gene encodes CDR1 DFQATT and CDR2 SNEGSKA (reference sequence). The CDR3 spans 14 residues. The CDR3 loop is CSARDRTGRTEAFF.

The chain carries TRBV6-1 and TRBJ2-7. The CDR3 runs 15 residues. Germline loops: CDR1 MNHNS, CDR2 SASEGT. The CDR3 loop reads CASSEGMGRTYEQYF.

This sequence joins TRBV4-1 and TRBJ2-7; TCRdb returns TRBD1, unconfirmable since there is no DNA. Germline CDR1 and CDR2: MGHRA and YSYEKL. This CDR3 contains 13 residues. CDR3 in amino acids: CASSQWTGEEQYF.

This chain connects TRBV29-1 to TRBJ2-1; as DNA is missing, the TRBD1 call by TCRdb cannot be tested. Germline loops: CDR1 SQVTM, CDR2 ANQGSEA. The CDR3 runs to 15 residues. CDR3 amino acids: CSVDGIRATYNEQFF.

The rearrangement joins TRBV7-2 to TRBJ2-7; TCRdb returns TRBD1, unconfirmable since there is no DNA. The length of the CDR3 is 15 residues. Germline-derived CDR1 and CDR2 are SGHTA and FQGNSA. CDR3 amino acids: CASSLARDPTYEQYF.